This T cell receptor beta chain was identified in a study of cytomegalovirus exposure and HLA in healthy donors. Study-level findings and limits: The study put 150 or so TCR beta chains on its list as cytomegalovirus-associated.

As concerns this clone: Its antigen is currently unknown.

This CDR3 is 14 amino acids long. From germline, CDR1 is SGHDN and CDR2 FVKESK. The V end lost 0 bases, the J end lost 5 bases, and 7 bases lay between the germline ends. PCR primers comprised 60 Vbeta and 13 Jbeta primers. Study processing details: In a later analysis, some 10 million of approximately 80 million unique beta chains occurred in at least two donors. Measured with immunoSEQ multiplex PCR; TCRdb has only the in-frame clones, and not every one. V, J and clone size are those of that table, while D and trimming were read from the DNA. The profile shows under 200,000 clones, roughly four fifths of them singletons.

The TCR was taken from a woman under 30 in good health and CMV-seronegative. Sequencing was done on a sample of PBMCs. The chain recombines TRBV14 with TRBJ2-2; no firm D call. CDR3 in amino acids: CASSQEGVTGELFF. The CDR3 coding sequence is TGTGCCAGCAGCCAAGAAGGAGTAACCGGGGAGCTGTTTTTT.